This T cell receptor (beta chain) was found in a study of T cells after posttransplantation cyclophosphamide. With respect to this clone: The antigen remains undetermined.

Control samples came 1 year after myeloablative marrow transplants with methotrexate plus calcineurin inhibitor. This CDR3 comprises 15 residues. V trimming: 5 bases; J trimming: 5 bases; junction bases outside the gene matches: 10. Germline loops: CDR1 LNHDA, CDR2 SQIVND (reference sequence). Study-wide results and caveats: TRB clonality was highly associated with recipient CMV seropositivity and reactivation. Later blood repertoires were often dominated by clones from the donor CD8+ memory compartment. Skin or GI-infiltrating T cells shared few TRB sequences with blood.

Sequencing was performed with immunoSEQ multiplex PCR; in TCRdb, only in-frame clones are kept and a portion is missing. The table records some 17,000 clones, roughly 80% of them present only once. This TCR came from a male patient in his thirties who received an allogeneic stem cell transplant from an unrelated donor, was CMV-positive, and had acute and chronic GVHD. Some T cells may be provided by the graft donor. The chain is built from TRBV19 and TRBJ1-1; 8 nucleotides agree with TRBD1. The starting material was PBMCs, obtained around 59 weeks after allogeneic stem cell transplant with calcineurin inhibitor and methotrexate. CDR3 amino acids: CASSLPTGVETEAFF. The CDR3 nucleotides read TGTGCCAGTAGTCTCCCGACAGGGGTTGAAACTGAAGCTTTCTTT.